The 3 T cell receptor beta chains presented below share a single source sample, sequenced in a study of cytomegalovirus exposure and HLA in healthy donors. The primer mix had 60 Vbeta and 13 Jbeta primers. Method: immunoSEQ multiplex PCR; TCRdb's copy keeps in-frame clones and lacks some. The profile covers 130,000 to 150,000 clones, with approximately 84% appearing a single time and roughly 9.7% taken by the ten largest. The source material was PBMCs. Receptors were obtained from a woman aged 60-70 years in good health and CMV-seropositive.

The count of this clone is one. V and J are TRBV28 and TRBJ2-3; 7 bases are a match to TRBD1. The CDR3 runs 14 residues. CDR1 is MDHEN and CDR2 is SYDVKM in the germline V gene. Unmatched junction bases numbered 6, after V lost 7 bases and J lost 2 bases. In DNA form, the CDR3 reads TGTGCCAGCACCCGGACAGGATACACAGATACGCAGTATTTT. Protein product: CASTRTGYTDTQYF.

The rearrangement links TRBV7-2 to TRBJ2-7; 8 nucleotides match TRBD1. The CDR3 consists of 13 residues. Germline CDR1 reads SGHTA; CDR2 reads FQGNSA. V lost 5 bases and J lost 5; bases outside the gene matches: 5. The CDR3 reads CASSQMTGDEQYF. CDR3 in DNA: TGTGCCAGCAGCCAGATGACAGGGGACGAGCAGTACTTC.

The chain employs TRBV10-3 and TRBJ2-7, with TRBD2 matching 10 bases. J was trimmed by 3 bases and V by 8 bases; bases with no gene match: 4. Per germline, CDR1 ENHRY and CDR2 SYGVKD. The CDR3 length is 13 residues. This chain's CDR3 is CAIQASGSYEQYF. Here the CDR3 DNA reads TGTGCCATCCAGGCTAGCGGGAGCTACGAGCAGTACTTC.